Each of the 5 T cell receptor beta chains below was sequenced from the same sample in a study of T cell clones after liver transplantation. The table came from immunoSEQ multiplex PCR; TCRdb's copy has only in-frame clones and leaves some out. The sample contains about 11,000 clones, less than 80% of which appear only once. Here the sequenced sample was CD4+ T cells from blood, taken roughly 30 months after liver transplant. The receptors stem from a human patient who received a liver transplant. Some T cells may be supplied by the graft donor.

This rearrangement joins TRBV19 to TRBJ2-1, with TRBD2 matching over 9 bases. This CDR3 is built from 13 residues. In germline, CDR1 is LNHDA, CDR2 SQIVND (reference sequence). J was trimmed by 4 bases and V by 8 bases; bases with no gene match: 3. The CDR3 here is CASGTSLYNEQFF. The DNA for the CDR3 is TGTGCCAGTGGGACTAGCTTATACAATGAGCAGTTCTTC.

The J gene is TRBJ2-7, the V gene TRBV9; the D is unclear. V lost 4 bases and J lost 0, with 8 bases in between. The CDR3 totals 13 residues. Germline V lookup: CDR1 SGDLS, CDR2 YYNGEE. As DNA, the CDR3 is TGTGCCAGCAGCCCATCCAGCTCCTACGAGCAGTACTTC. Amino acids: CASSPSSSYEQYF. The complete variable domain, with remaining parts taken from reference TRBV9 and TRBJ2-7, reads DSGVTQTPKHLITATGQRVTLRCSPRSGDLSVYWYQQSLDQGLQFLIQYYNGEERAKGNILERFSAQQFPDLHSELNLSSLELGDSALYFCASSPSSSYEQYFGPGTRLTVT.

The chain combines TRBV5-1 with TRBJ1-1; no definite D call. The CDR3 totals 16 residues. V lost 4 bases and J 1 base, leaving 17 bases between the germline ends. Germline CDR1 SGHRS, CDR2 YFSETQ. CDR3: CASSPDGTATNTEAFF. CDR3 in DNA: TGCGCCAGCAGCCCCGACGGAACAGCGACGAACACTGAAGCTTTCTTT.

This clone was seen more than once but under ten times. This chain uses TRBV29-1 with TRBJ2-2; perhaps TRBD2 as D (6 bases). V gave up 4 bases and J gave up 3 bases, with 6 bases separating them. The CDR3 extends over 12 amino acids. CDR1 and CDR2 (germline): SQVTM, ANQGSEA. CDR3 loop: CSVGGDTGELFF. CDR3 coding DNA: TGCAGCGTTGGGGGGGACACCGGGGAGCTGTTTTTT.

The J gene is TRBJ1-3, the V gene TRBV29-1, with D perhaps matching TRBD1 (5 bases). This CDR3 has 15 residues. Trimming took off 3 bases at V and 2 bases at J, with 14 bases between the two ends. Germline assignment: CDR1 SQVTM and CDR2 ANQGSEA. The CDR3 nucleotides read TGCAGCGTTGAGCTGGTGGGGACTGCTGGAAACACCATATATTTT. This gives the protein CSVELVGTAGNTIYF.